The next 26 T cell receptor beta chains were all read from a single sample in a study of a mutant IDH1 vaccine in newly diagnosed glioma. The antigens for these receptors are not known. This sample's time point: week 35, safety follow-up. Every vaccination contained 300 ug of the mutant IDH1 20-mer peptide and was paired with topical imiquimod. Clones were read by immunoSEQ multiplex PCR, and TCRdb kept only the in-frame ones, dropping some. This sample has around 50,000 clones; roughly three quarters occur once, and the top ten carry 6.7%. The sequencing here drew on PBMCs, taken from a glioma patient whose treatment included an IDH1 peptide vaccine. The source of these receptors is a man aged 35 to 55 with glioma.

The J gene is TRBJ1-5, the V gene TRBV30; maybe TRBD1 (6 bases). CDR3 length: 15 amino acids. Germline V lookup: CDR1 GTSNPN, CDR2 SVGIG (reference sequence). V lost 1 base and J 0 bases, leaving 10 bases between the germline ends. The CDR3 loop is CAWSEDSHSNQPQHF. The CDR3 DNA reads as TGTGCCTGGAGTGAGGACAGCCATAGCAATCAGCCCCAGCATTTT. The full variable domain, with the rest looked up from reference TRBV30 and TRBJ1-5, is SQTIHQWPATLVQPVGSPLSLECTVEGTSNPNLYWYRQAAGRGLQLLFYSVGIGQISSEVPQNLSASRPQDRQFILSSKKLLLSDSGFYLCAWSEDSHSNQPQHFGDGTRLSIL.

The V call is TRBV12-5, the J call TRBJ2-4; D call uncertain. The germline gives CDR1 LGHNT, CDR2 FRNRAP. V lost 1 base, J lost 12 bases, and 10 bases lay in between. The length of the CDR3 is 12 residues. The CDR3 DNA is TGTGCTAGTGGTTTGGGGGAATTGAGTCAGTACTTC. Its translation is CASGLGELSQYF.

The rearrangement uses TRBV11-2 and TRBJ1-3; the D is unclear. The V end lost 1 base, the J end lost 0 bases, and 7 bases lay between the germline ends. There are 15 residues in the CDR3. Germline V CDR1 and CDR2: SGHAT, FQNNGV. The CDR3 sequence is CASSLVPGSGNTIYF. The CDR3 DNA reads as TGTGCCAGCAGCTTAGTCCCGGGCTCTGGAAACACCATATATTTT.

Regarding this clone: The identical CDR3 is also encoded by other nucleotide sequences in the sample. The chain has TRBV30 and TRBJ1-1; possibly TRBD1 for D (6 bases). V was cut by 5 bases and J by 8 bases, with 18 bases left in between. The germline gives CDR1 GTSNPN, CDR2 SVGIG (reference sequence). The CDR3 is 13 residues long. CDR3 sequence: CAWEGGEWGEAFF. CDR3 bases: TGTGCCTGGGAGGGGGGTGAGTGGGGAGAAGCTTTCTTT. Complete variable domain (other parts from reference TRBV30 and TRBJ1-1): SQTIHQWPATLVQPVGSPLSLECTVEGTSNPNLYWYRQAAGRGLQLLFYSVGIGQISSEVPQNLSASRPQDRQFILSSKKLLLSDSGFYLCAWEGGEWGEAFFGQGTRLTVV.

This clone was seen only a few times. The V gene is TRBV6-1, the J gene TRBJ1-5; D is perhaps TRBD1 (6 bases). Trimming removed 6 bases from V and 11 bases from J, with 14 bases in between. The CDR3 has 12 amino acids. Germline loops: CDR1 MNHNS, CDR2 SASEGT. The CDR3 here is CASSPFEGAQHF. The CDR3 DNA reads TGTGCCAGCAGCCCCTTCGAGGGGGCCCAGCATTTT.

The V gene is TRBV4-1, the J gene TRBJ1-3; D uncertain. The V end lost 1 base, the J end lost 11 bases, and 12 bases lay between the germline ends. CDR3 length: 13 amino acids. Germline V gives CDR1 MGHRA, CDR2 YSYEKL. CDR3 DNA: TGCGCCAGCAGCCAAGTTGGGGAGTACGCCATATATTTT. Translated, it gives CASSQVGEYAIYF.

The V gene is TRBV2, the J gene TRBJ1-4, with 8 bases fitting TRBD1. Germline assignment: CDR1 SNHLY and CDR2 FYNNEI. With 6 bases clipped from V and 7 bases from J, the junction kept 10 bases outside the gene matches. The CDR3 runs to 15 residues. The CDR3 DNA reads as TGTGCCAGCAGATCCCAGGGGGCGGGAAGTGAAAAACTGTTTTTT. This translates into CASRSQGAGSEKLFF.

This chain links TRBV5-4 with TRBJ2-5, with D uncertain. Germline assignment: CDR1 SGHNT and CDR2 YYREEE (reference sequence). Between the trimmed V and J ends, which lost 2 bases and 4 bases, there was a span of 12 bases. This CDR3 contains 14 residues. The CDR3 DNA sequence: TGTGCCAGCAGCTTTAACGCTAGGACAGAGACCCAGTACTTC. Its translation: CASSFNARTETQYF. Based on the CDR3 plus reference TRBV5-4 and TRBJ2-5, the full variable domain is ETGVTQSPTHLIKTRGQQVTLRCSSQSGHNTVSWYQQALGQGPQFIFQYYREEENGRGNFPPRFSGLQFPNYSSELNVNALELDDSALYLCASSFNARTETQYFGPGTRLLVL.

The chain couples TRBV29-1 to TRBJ2-5, with D maybe TRBD1 (5 bases). CDR3 length equals 13 residues. Per the germline V gene, CDR1 is SQVTM and CDR2 is ANQGSEA. Trimming cost V 5 bases and J 0 bases, with 10 bases left between them. The chain's CDR3 is CSVKPGNQETQYF. CDR3 coding DNA: TGCAGCGTTAAGCCAGGGAACCAAGAGACCCAGTACTTC. The entire variable domain, with the rest obtained from reference TRBV29-1 and TRBJ2-5, is as follows: SAVISQKPSRDICQRGTSLTIQCQVDSQVTMMFWYRQQPGQSLTLIATANQGSEATYESGFVIDKFPISRPNLTFSTLTVSNMSPEDSSIYLCSVKPGNQETQYFGPGTRLLVL.

The count of this clone is one. The chain carries TRBV7-9 and TRBJ2-7; D is uncertain. Germline assignment: CDR1 SEHNR and CDR2 FQNEAQ (reference sequence). The length of the CDR3 is 13 residues. Trimming cost V 4 bases and J 2 bases, with 9 bases left between them. The CDR3 DNA reads as TGTGCCAGCAGCTCAGCTGGGGCCTACGAGCAGTACTTC. Protein: CASSSAGAYEQYF.

V is TRBV6-6 and J is TRBJ2-7, with 7 bases identical to TRBD1. V gave up 2 bases and J gave up 2 bases; unmatched junction bases: 6. This CDR3 is built from 15 residues. The germline V gene has CDR1 MNHNY and CDR2 SVGAGI (reference sequence). The CDR3 protein is CASSYTRDSPYEQYF. The CDR3 DNA follows: TGTGCCAGCAGTTACACCCGGGACAGTCCCTACGAGCAGTACTTC.

The chain couples TRBV29-1 to TRBJ2-7; 10 bases agree with TRBD1. Losses at the gene ends were 7 bases for V and 8 bases for J; bases not matched to a gene: 11. The CDR3 length is 13 residues. Germline lookup yields CDR1 SQVTM and CDR2 ANQGSEA. The DNA for the CDR3 is TGCAGCGCCGGACAGGGGGAACCTACGAAGCAGTACTTC. This sequence encodes CSAGQGEPTKQYF.

This clone was counted a single time. This rearrangement joins TRBV6-6 to TRBJ1-6; D gene unclear. This CDR3 has 15 residues. The germline V gene encodes CDR1 MNHNY and CDR2 SVGAGI (reference sequence). Trimming left V 5 bases short and J 5 bases short, with 13 bases between. The CDR3 nucleotides are TGTGCCAGCAGTAAAGAGACGGGGAATAATTCACCCCTCCACTTT. Protein: CASSKETGNNSPLHF.

This chain joins TRBV6-1 and TRBJ1-1, with no clear D. Germline lookup yields CDR1 MNHNS and CDR2 SASEGT. The CDR3 has 13 amino acids. The V and J ends lost 7 bases and 8 bases respectively, with 17 bases between them. The CDR3 loop reads CASTPESAGEAFF. The CDR3 region has the DNA TGTGCCAGCACCCCCGAAAGTGCTGGGGAAGCTTTCTTT.

This clone has a handful of counts. The chain combines TRBV30 with TRBJ2-2; 7 bases align to TRBD1. J was trimmed by 3 bases and V by 0 bases; bases with no gene match: 7. CDR3 length equals 16 residues. CDR1 and CDR2 (germline): GTSNPN, SVGIG (reference sequence). The DNA for the CDR3 is TGTGCCTGGAGTGTAGGCCAGGGGGTGCACACCGGGGAGCTGTTTTTT. This gives the protein CAWSVGQGVHTGELFF.

V is TRBV19 and J is TRBJ2-7; no clear D gene. The germline V gene encodes CDR1 LNHDA and CDR2 SQIVND (reference sequence). The CDR3 is 17 amino acids. Between the trimmed V and J ends, which lost 5 bases and 0 bases, there was a span of 20 bases. The CDR3 sequence is CASSPDSFPAVSYEQYF. CDR3 sequence (DNA): TGTGCCAGTAGTCCTGACTCCTTCCCGGCGGTCTCCTACGAGCAGTACTTC.

This clone was detected once. The chain is built from TRBV6-1 and TRBJ1-1; no reliable D call. The CDR3 is 13 amino acids. V lost 3 bases to trimming and J lost 5 bases, with 10 bases between them. Per the germline V gene, CDR1 is MNHNS and CDR2 is SASEGT. DNA for the CDR3: TGTGCCAGCAGTGAGACCTCGGAGACTGAAGCTTTCTTT. This translates into CASSETSETEAFF.

For the CDR3, the DNA is TGCGCCAGCAGCTTGGGGTACAGGGGCCAGATGATTAACACTGAAGCTTTCTTT. It encodes CASSLGYRGQMINTEAFF. The genes are TRBV5-1 and TRBJ1-1; 7 bases line up with TRBD1. The V gene's germline CDR1 is SGHRS and CDR2 YFSETQ. With V trimmed by 0 bases and J by 2 bases, 13 bases remained unmatched. This CDR3 contains 18 residues.

V is TRBV4-1 and J is TRBJ2-1; D unclear. The CDR3 contains 12 residues. CDR1 MGHRA and CDR2 YSYEKL come from the germline V gene. V was pared by 1 base and J by 10 bases, with 8 bases between. The CDR3 reads CASSQVLGEQFF. As DNA, the CDR3 is TGCGCCAGCAGCCAAGTTCTAGGGGAGCAGTTCTTC.

This chain connects TRBV7-9 to TRBJ1-6, with D tentatively TRBD1 (5 bases). The CDR3 sequence is 15 residues long. CDR1 is SEHNR and CDR2 is FQNEAQ in the germline V gene (reference sequence). The V end lost 3 bases, the J end lost 9 bases, and 15 bases lay between the germline ends. The CDR3 loop reads CASSFRDPGSSPLHF. DNA for the CDR3: TGTGCCAGCAGCTTCCGGGACCCAGGGAGTTCACCCCTCCACTTT.

The gene calls are TRBV7-9 and TRBJ2-3; perhaps TRBD2 as D (5 bases). With 4 bases removed from V and 3 bases from J, the gap between germline ends came to 11 bases. Germline-derived CDR1 and CDR2 are SEHNR and FQNEAQ (reference sequence). The CDR3 contains 14 residues. CDR3 amino acids: CASSSPTSTDTQYF. The CDR3 DNA is TGTGCCAGCAGCTCCCCCACTAGTACAGATACGCAGTATTTT.

This chain connects TRBV6-1 to TRBJ2-5, with TRBD2 matching over 7 bases. The V gene end was trimmed by 6 bases and the J gene end by 0 bases; junction bases not matched to a gene: 1. Germline V CDR1 and CDR2: MNHNS, SASEGT. This CDR3 comprises 13 residues. This chain's CDR3 is CASRSGDQETQYF. The CDR3, as DNA: TGTGCCAGCAGGAGCGGGGACCAAGAGACCCAGTACTTC.

This clone was picked up a small number of times. J is TRBJ1-6 and V is TRBV2; 7 bases fit TRBD1. The CDR3 sequence is 15 residues long. The V gene's germline CDR1 is SNHLY and CDR2 FYNNEI. V lost 5 bases, J lost 5 bases, and 6 bases stayed unmatched. Written as DNA, the CDR3 is TGTGCCAGCAGTCCCTCCGGGACAGATAATTCACCCCTCCACTTT. Translation gives CASSPSGTDNSPLHF.

The chain links TRBV7-8 to TRBJ1-2; 7 bases agree with TRBD1. The V gene's germline CDR1 is SGHVS and CDR2 FQNEAQ. After removal of 5 bases from V and 5 bases from J, the junction contained 11 bases not matched to a gene. The CDR3 is 15 residues long. DNA of the CDR3: TGTGCCAGCAGCCCCGGGACAGTTGGGAAGTATGGCTACACCTTC. It codes for CASSPGTVGKYGYTF.

The rearrangement uses TRBV27 and TRBJ1-1; 8 bases match TRBD1. The CDR3 spans 15 residues. CDR1 and CDR2 from the germline V gene are MNHEY and SMNVEV (reference sequence). V lost 5 bases to trimming and J lost 1 base; unmatched junction nucleotides: 6. The CDR3, as DNA: TGTGCCAGCAGTCAAGACGGACAGGGGAACACTGAAGCTTTCTTT. The encoded protein is CASSQDGQGNTEAFF.

This chain joins TRBV6-6 and TRBJ2-7; TRBD2 agrees at 9 bases. The germline CDR1 and CDR2 sequences are MNHNY and SVGAGI (reference sequence). This CDR3 has 15 residues. After removal of 7 bases from V and 7 bases from J, the junction contained 14 bases not matched to a gene. The DNA for the CDR3 is TGTGCCAGCACCCCCCCCGGGACTAGCTCGGGGGAGCAGTACTTC. Encoded protein: CASTPPGTSSGEQYF.